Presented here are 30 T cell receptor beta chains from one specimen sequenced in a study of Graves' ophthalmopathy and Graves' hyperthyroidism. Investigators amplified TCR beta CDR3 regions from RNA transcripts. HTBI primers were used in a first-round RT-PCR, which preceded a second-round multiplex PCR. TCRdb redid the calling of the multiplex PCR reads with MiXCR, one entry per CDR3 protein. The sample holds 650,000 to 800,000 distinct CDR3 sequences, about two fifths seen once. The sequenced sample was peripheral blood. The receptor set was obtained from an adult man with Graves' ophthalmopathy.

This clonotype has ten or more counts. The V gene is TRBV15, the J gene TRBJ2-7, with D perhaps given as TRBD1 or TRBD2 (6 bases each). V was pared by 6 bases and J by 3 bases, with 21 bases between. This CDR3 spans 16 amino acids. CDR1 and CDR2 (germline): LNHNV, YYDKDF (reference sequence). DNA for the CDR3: TGTGCCACCAGTAGAAGAACAGGGACTTATTTCTACGAGCAGTACTTC. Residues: CATSRRTGTYFYEQYF.

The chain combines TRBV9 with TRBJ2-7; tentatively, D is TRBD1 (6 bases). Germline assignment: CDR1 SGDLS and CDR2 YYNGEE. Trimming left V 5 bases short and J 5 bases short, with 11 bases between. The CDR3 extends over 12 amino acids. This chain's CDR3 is CASSPGVNEQYF. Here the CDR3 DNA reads TGTGCCAGCAGTCCAGGGGTCAACGAGCAGTACTTC. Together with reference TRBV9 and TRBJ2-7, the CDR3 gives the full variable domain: DSGVTQTPKHLITATGQRVTLRCSPRSGDLSVYWYQQSLDQGLQFLIQYYNGEERAKGNILERFSAQQFPDLHSELNLSSLELGDSALYFCASSPGVNEQYFGPGTRLTVT.

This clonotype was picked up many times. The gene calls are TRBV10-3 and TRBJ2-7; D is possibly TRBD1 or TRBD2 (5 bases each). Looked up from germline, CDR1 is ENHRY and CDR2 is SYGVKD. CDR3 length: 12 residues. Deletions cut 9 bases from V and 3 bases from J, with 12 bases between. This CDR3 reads CAISRDGYEQYF. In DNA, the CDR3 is TGTGCCATATCCCGGGACGGCTACGAGCAGTACTTC.

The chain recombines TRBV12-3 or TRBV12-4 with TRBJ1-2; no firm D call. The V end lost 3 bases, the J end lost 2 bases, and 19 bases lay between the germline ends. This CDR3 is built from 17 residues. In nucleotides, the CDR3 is TGTGCCAGCAGTTTGGTCGGGCTGGGAAGAGGGAACTATGGCTACACCTTC. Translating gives CASSLVGLGRGNYGYTF.

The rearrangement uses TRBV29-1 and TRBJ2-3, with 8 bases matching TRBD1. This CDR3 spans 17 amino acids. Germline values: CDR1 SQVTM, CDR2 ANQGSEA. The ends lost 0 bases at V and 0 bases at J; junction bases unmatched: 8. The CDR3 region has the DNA TGCAGCGTTGAAGATCGTGGTGACAGGGGCAGCACAGATACGCAGTATTTT. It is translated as CSVEDRGDRGSTDTQYF.

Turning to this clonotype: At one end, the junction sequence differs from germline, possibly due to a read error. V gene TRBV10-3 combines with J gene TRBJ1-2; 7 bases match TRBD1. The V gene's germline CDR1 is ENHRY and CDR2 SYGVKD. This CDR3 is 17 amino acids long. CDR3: CASSLSGGGGTRYGYTF. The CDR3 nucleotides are TGTGCCAGCAGTTTATCAGGGGGAGGAGGGACTAGGTATGGCTACACCTTC.

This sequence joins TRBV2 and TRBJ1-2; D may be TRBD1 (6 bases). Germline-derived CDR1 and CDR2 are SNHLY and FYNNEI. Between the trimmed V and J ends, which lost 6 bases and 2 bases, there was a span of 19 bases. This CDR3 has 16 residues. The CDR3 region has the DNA TGTGCCAGCAGCCACCCGGTGTCAGGGGCCAACTATGGCTACACCTTC. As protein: CASSHPVSGANYGYTF.

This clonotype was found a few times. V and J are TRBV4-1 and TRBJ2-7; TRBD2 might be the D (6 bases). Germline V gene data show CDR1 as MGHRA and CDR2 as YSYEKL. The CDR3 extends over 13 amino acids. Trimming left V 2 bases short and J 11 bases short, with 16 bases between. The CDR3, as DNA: TGCGCCAGCAGCCAAATGTTGCGGGGTTCGAAGTACTTC. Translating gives CASSQMLRGSKYF.

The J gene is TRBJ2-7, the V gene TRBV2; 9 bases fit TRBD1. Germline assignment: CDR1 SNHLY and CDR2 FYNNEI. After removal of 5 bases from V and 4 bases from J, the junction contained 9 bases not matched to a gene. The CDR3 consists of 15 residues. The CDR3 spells CASSLVVGQGYEQYF. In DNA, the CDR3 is TGTGCCAGCAGTTTGGTCGTCGGACAGGGGTACGAGCAGTACTTC. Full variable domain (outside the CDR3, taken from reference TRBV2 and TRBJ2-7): EPEVTQTPSHQVTQMGQEVILRCVPISNHLYFYWYRQILGQKVEFLVSFYNNEISEKSEIFDDQFSVERPDGSNFTLKIRSTKLEDSAMYFCASSLVVGQGYEQYFGPGTRLTVT.

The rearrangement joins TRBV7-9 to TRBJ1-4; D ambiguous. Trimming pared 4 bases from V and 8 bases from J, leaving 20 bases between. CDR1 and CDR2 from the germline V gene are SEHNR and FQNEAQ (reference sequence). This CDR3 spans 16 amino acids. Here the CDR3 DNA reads TGTGCCAGCAGCTCCTGGGCACCCTCTCTGGGCGAAAAACTGTTTTTT. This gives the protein CASSSWAPSLGEKLFF.

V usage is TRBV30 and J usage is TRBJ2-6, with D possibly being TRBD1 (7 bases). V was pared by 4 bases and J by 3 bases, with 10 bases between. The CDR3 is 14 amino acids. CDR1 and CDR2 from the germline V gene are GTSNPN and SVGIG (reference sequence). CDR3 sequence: CAWNQGGGANVLTF. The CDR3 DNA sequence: TGTGCCTGGAACCAGGGGGGTGGGGCCAACGTCCTGACTTTC.

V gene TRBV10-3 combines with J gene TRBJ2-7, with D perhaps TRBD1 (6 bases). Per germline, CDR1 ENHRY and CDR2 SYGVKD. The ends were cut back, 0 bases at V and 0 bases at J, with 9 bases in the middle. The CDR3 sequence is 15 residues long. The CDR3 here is CAISESRTVSYEQYF. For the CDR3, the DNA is TGTGCCATCAGTGAGTCTAGGACAGTCTCCTACGAGCAGTACTTC.

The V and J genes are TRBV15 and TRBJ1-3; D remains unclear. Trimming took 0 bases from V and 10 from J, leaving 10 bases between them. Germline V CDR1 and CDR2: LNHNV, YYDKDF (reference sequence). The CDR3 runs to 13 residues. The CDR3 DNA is TGTGCCACCAGCAGAGAGGGTGGAGAGACCATATATTTT. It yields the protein CATSREGGETIYF.

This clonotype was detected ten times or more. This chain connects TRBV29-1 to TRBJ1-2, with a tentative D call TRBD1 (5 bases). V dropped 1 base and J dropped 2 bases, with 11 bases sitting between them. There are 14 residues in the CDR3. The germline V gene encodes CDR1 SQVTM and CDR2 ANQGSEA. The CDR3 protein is CSVEASGTNYGYTF. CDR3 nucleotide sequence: TGCAGCGTTGAAGCCTCCGGGACCAACTATGGCTACACCTTC.

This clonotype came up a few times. CDR3 in DNA: TGTGCCAGCAGTGCCTCTATTGCAGCCTGGAACACTGAAGCTTTCTTT. The encoded protein is CASSASIAAWNTEAFF. The chain recombines TRBV7-9 with TRBJ1-1, with no clear D. The V end was cut by 6 bases, the J end by 1 base, with 18 bases between. Germline assignment: CDR1 SEHNR and CDR2 FQNEAQ (reference sequence). This CDR3 region has 16 residues.

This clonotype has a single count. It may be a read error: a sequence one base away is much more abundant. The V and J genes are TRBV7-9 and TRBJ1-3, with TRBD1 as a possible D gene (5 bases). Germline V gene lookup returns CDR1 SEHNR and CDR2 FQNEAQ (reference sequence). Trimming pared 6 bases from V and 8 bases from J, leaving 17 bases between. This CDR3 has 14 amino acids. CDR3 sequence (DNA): TGTGCCAGCAGGGTACCCTCAATGGGGGACACCATATATTTT. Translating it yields CASRVPSMGDTIYF. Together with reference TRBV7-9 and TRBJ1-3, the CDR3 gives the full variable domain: DTGVSQNPRHKITKRGQNVTFRCDPISEHNRLYWYRQTLGQGPEFLTYFQNEAQLEKSRLLSDRFSAERPKGSFSTLEIQRTEQGDSAMYLCASRVPSMGDTIYFGEGSWLTVV.

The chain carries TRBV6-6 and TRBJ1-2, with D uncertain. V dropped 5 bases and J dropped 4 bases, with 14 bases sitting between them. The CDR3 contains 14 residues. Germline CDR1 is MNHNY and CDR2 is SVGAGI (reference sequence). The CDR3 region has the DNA TGTGCCAGCAGTGAAGCGCGCAGTTTCTATGGCTACACCTTC. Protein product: CASSEARSFYGYTF.

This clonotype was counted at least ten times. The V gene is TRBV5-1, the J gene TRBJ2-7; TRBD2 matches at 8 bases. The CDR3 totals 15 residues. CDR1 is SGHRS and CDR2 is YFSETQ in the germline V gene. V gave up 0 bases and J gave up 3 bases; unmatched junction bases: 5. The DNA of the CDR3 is TGCGCCAGCAGCTTGGGTGGTAGCGGGGACTACGAGCAGTACTTC. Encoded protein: CASSLGGSGDYEQYF.

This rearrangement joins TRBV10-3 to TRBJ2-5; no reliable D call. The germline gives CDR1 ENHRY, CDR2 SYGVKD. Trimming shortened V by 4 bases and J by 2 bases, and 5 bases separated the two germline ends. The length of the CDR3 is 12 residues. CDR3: CAISATQETQYF. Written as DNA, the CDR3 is TGTGCCATCAGTGCGACTCAAGAGACCCAGTACTTC.

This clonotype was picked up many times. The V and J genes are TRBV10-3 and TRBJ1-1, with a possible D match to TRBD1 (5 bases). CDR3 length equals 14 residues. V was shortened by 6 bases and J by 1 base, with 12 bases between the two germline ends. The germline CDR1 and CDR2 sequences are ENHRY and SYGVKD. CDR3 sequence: CAISGASGNTEAFF. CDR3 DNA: TGTGCCATCAGCGGGGCCTCAGGGAACACTGAAGCTTTCTTT.

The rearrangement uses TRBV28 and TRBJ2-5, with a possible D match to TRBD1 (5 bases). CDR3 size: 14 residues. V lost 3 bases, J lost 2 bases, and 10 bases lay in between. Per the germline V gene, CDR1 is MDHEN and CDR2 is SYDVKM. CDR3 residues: CASSLTELQETQYF. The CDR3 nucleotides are TGTGCCAGCAGTTTGACAGAGTTACAAGAGACCCAGTACTTC.

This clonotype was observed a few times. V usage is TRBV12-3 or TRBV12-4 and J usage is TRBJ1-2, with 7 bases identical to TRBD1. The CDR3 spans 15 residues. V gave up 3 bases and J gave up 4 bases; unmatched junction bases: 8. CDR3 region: CASSFLTGVPYGYTF. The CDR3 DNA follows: TGTGCCAGCAGTTTTTTAACAGGGGTCCCCTATGGCTACACCTTC.

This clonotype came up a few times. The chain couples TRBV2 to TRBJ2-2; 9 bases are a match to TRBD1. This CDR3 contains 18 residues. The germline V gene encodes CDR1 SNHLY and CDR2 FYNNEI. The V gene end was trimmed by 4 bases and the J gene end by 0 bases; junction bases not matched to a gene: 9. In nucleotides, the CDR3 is TGTGCCAGCAGTGGATACCGGGACAGGGACCCGAACACCGGGGAGCTGTTTTTT. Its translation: CASSGYRDRDPNTGELFF.

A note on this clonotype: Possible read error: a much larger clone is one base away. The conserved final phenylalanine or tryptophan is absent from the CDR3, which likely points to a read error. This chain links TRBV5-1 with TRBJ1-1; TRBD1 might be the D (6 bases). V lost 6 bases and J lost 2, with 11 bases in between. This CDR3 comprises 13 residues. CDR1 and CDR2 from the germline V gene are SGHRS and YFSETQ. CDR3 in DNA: TGCGCCAGCACCGAGGGGGGTAACACTGAAGCTTTCTCT. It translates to CASTEGGNTEAFS.

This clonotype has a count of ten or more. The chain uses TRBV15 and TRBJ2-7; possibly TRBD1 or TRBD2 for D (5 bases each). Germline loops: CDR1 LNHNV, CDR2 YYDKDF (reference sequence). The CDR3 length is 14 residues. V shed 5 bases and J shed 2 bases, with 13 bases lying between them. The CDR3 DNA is TGTGCCACCAGCCTCCGGGACGGACCCTACGAGCAGTACTTC. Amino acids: CATSLRDGPYEQYF.

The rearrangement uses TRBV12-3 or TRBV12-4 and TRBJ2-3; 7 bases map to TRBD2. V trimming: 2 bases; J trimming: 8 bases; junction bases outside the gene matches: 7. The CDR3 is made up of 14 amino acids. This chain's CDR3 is CASSLWGREVTQYF. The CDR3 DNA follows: TGTGCCAGCAGTTTATGGGGGAGGGAGGTTACGCAGTATTTT.

The CDR3 here is CASSWTVGLYSQTYEQYF. The CDR3 DNA sequence: TGTGCCAGCAGCTGGACAGTAGGGCTCTATTCTCAAACCTACGAGCAGTACTTC. The chain uses TRBV7-8 and TRBJ2-7, with a possible D match to TRBD1 (6 bases). Germline-derived CDR1 and CDR2 are SGHVS and FQNEAQ. V gave up 4 bases and J gave up 2 bases, with 24 bases separating them. The CDR3 has 18 residues.

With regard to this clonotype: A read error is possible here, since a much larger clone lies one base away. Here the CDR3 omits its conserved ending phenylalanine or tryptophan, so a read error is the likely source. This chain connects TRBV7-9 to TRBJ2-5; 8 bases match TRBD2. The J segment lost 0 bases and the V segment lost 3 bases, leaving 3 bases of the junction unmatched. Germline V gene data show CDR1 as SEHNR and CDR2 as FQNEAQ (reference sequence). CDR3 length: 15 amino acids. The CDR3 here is CASSFTGGNQETQYV. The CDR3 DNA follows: TGTGCCAGCAGCTTTACGGGGGGGAACCAAGAGACCCAGTACGTC.

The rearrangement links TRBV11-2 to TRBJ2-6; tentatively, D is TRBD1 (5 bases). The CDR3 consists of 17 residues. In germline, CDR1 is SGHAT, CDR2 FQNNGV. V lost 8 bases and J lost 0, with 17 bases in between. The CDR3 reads CASVALPRDSGANVLTF. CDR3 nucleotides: TGTGCCAGCGTTGCCCTTCCCAGGGACTCTGGGGCCAACGTCCTGACTTTC.

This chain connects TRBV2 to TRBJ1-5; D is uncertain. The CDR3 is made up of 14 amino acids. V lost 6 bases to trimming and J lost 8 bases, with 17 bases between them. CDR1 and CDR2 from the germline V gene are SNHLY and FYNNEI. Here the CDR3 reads CASRELGWWKPQHF. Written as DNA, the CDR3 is TGTGCCAGCAGGGAACTAGGGTGGTGGAAGCCCCAGCATTTT.